Listed here is a single TCR beta chain. Its antigen is still unknown. No per-base quality is available; no much larger clone lies one base away. This record comes from a study of CD8 T cells in ankylosing spondylitis (dated by TCRdb to about 2017). General notes on the study: T cell receptor beta repertoires were profiled in healthy donors and ankylosing spondylitis patients so that disease-linked TCR variants could be found. In total, the full study cohort was made up of some 110 healthy donors and 25 or so ankylosing spondylitis patients. Peripheral blood was sampled, and synovial fluid was also collected from ankylosing spondylitis patients.

Between the V and J ends, shortened by 5 bases and 8 bases respectively, the junction contains 16 bases. The CDR3 holds 14 amino acids from the cysteine to the phenylalanine. This entry keeps only the CDR3 DNA: 42 bases, framed from base 1. Based on the germline V gene (reference sequence), the CDR1 and CDR2 sequences are DFQATT and SNEGSKA. The sample was run on an Illumina HiSeq 2500. TCR beta libraries were prepared by quantitative 5'-RACE with molecular barcodes. Turning to the authors' computational methods: A new computational method based on a probabilistic model of VDJ rearrangement was used to identify disease-linked TCR variants. TCRdb reanalyzed the raw reads on its own, using fastp at Q25 for trimming and MiXCR for clone calling, and kept in-frame beta chains. Here each entry gathers all rows of one CDR3 protein and keeps the most common genes and DNA. It is TCRdb's table, rather than the study itself, that gives the V and J calls and clone size. The table for this sample lists about 750,000 distinct CDR3 sequences; roughly 19% of them were counted only once. The ten top clones hold about 20% of the sample.

General conclusions and limits of the study: The disease-linked clones were reported to be significantly enriched in matched synovial fluid samples from ankylosing spondylitis patients. Some motif variants had previously been reported in the synovial fluid and blood of reactive arthritis patients, which suggests shared mechanisms of disease initiation. The disease-linked clones had a CD8+ phenotype and were found at relatively low frequencies in peripheral blood. Blood from ankylosing spondylitis patients appeared to be characterized by a TCR beta motif made up of under 10 highly homologous amino acid variants.

This sequence was found in a male donor with ankylosing spondylitis. Sample: blood, either unsorted or a sorted T cell fraction (not recorded which). Recombination connected TRBV20-1 to TRBJ1-6; no D gene is confidently identified. The bases read TGCAGTGCTGCCTACACAAACGCCGATTCACCCCTCCACTTT. This yields the protein CSAAYTNADSPLHF.